Shown below are 12 T cell receptor beta chains from a single sample sequenced in a study of T cells in Graves' hyperthyroidism and ophthalmopathy. Amplification of TCR beta CDR3 regions used RNA as the template. During a first-round RT-PCR of the TCR CDR3, the HTBI primer set was used. MiXCR, applied by TCRdb to the multiplex PCR reads, yields one record per CDR3 protein. Among more than 550,000 distinct CDR3 sequences listed, about 45% were seen once. Material for sequencing was peripheral blood or thyroid tissue (not recorded which). These receptors originate from an adult man with Graves' disease, either hyperthyroidism or ophthalmopathy (not recorded which).

Only a few counts were recorded for this clonotype. This chain connects TRBV10-3 to TRBJ1-1; no firm D call. The CDR3 covers 16 residues. From germline, CDR1 is ENHRY and CDR2 SYGVKD. The V and J ends lost 0 bases and 1 base respectively, with 12 bases between them. The CDR3 bases are TGTGCCATCAGTGAGTCGTTTGGCGCAGGGAACACTGAAGCTTTCTTT. It is translated as CAISESFGAGNTEAFF.

The chain has TRBV29-1 and TRBJ1-1; 11 positions match TRBD1. Germline V gives CDR1 SQVTM, CDR2 ANQGSEA. CDR3 size: 12 residues. The J segment lost 10 bases and the V segment lost 6 bases, leaving 7 bases of the junction unmatched. CDR3 coding DNA: TGCAGCGTCCCGGGACAGGGGGATCCAGCTTTCTTT. Translation gives CSVPGQGDPAFF. The full variable domain, in which reference TRBV29-1 and TRBJ1-1 provide the parts outside the CDR3, is SAVISQKPSRDICQRGTSLTIQCQVDSQVTMMFWYRQQPGQSLTLIATANQGSEATYESGFVIDKFPISRPNLTFSTLTVSNMSPEDSSIYLCSVPGQGDPAFFGQGTRLTVV.

CDR3 protein: CASSSLWDRGFDGYTF. In DNA, the CDR3 is TGTGCCAGCAGCTCACTATGGGACAGGGGGTTCGATGGCTACACCTTC. The chain has TRBV7-9 and TRBJ1-2; 11 bases are shared with TRBD1. V dropped 4 bases and J dropped 6; count of bases not matched to a gene: 10. The CDR3 length is 16 residues. The germline CDR1 and CDR2 sequences are SEHNR and FQNEAQ (reference sequence).

The table lists this clonotype with many counts. The rearrangement joins TRBV7-8 to TRBJ1-6; D may be TRBD1 (5 bases). The CDR3 covers 11 residues. Germline V CDR1 and CDR2: SGHVS, FQNEAQ. The V end was cut by 6 bases, the J end by 11 bases, with 8 bases between. The CDR3: CASSLGAPLHF. The CDR3 nucleotides are TGTGCCAGCAGTTTGGGGGCACCCCTCCACTTT. Together with reference TRBV7-8 and TRBJ1-6, the CDR3 gives the full variable domain: GAGVSQSPRYKVAKRGQDVALRCDPISGHVSLFWYQQALGQGPEFLTYFQNEAQLDKSGLPSDRFFAERPEGSVSTLKIQRTQQEDSAVYLCASSLGAPLHFGNGTRLTVT.

The V call is TRBV2, the J call TRBJ2-5, with D maybe TRBD1 (6 bases). CDR1 is SNHLY, CDR2 FYNNEI, per germline. Trimming took off 4 bases at V and 2 bases at J, with 8 bases between the two ends. The CDR3 length is 13 residues. The CDR3 sequence: CASSGRGQETQYF. CDR3 nucleotides: TGTGCCAGCAGTGGAAGGGGGCAAGAGACCCAGTACTTC.

This clonotype appeared a few times. The CDR3, as DNA: TGCAGTGCCGGGCAGGAGGTGAGCAATCAGCCCCAGCATTTT. It is translated as CSAGQEVSNQPQHF. The V gene is TRBV20-1, the J gene TRBJ1-5; D uncertain. The germline CDR1 and CDR2 sequences are DFQATT and SNEGSKA (reference sequence). CDR3 length: 14 amino acids. Trimming removed 6 bases at V and 1 base at J, with 13 bases between.

The CDR3 protein is CASSLGGSAYEQYF. In DNA form, the CDR3 reads TGCGCCAGCAGCTTGGGCGGGTCCGCCTACGAGCAGTACTTC. The rearrangement uses TRBV5-1 and TRBJ2-7, with a possible D match to TRBD2 (5 bases). Germline CDR1 is SGHRS and CDR2 is YFSETQ. The CDR3 has 14 residues. V was shortened by 0 bases and J by 2 bases, with 9 bases between the two germline ends.

This clonotype was observed at least ten times. J is TRBJ1-2 and V is TRBV7-9, with D possibly TRBD1 on 6 matching bases. V lost 5 bases and J 5 bases, leaving 15 bases between the germline ends. The CDR3 spans 14 residues. In germline, CDR1 is SEHNR, CDR2 FQNEAQ (reference sequence). The CDR3: CASSPGNRAYGYTF. As DNA, the CDR3 is TGTGCCAGCAGCCCCGGTAACAGGGCTTATGGCTACACCTTC. The full variable domain, its missing parts supplied by reference TRBV7-9 and TRBJ1-2, is DTGVSQNPRHKITKRGQNVTFRCDPISEHNRLYWYRQTLGQGPEFLTYFQNEAQLEKSRLLSDRFSAERPKGSFSTLEIQRTEQGDSAMYLCASSPGNRAYGYTFGSGTRLTVV.

The CDR3 spells CASSPTGENTEAFF. CDR3 DNA sequence: TGTGCCAGCAGTCCGACAGGGGAGAACACTGAAGCTTTCTTT. The chain has TRBV6-5 and TRBJ1-1; 8 bases agree with TRBD1. The CDR3 consists of 14 residues. Germline loops: CDR1 MNHEY, CDR2 SVGAGI. The V segment lost 5 bases and the J segment 1 base; nucleotides outside the gene matches: 3.

This clonotype appeared many times. This rearrangement joins TRBV7-9 to TRBJ1-2, with D hard to call. The V end was cut by 5 bases, the J end by 2 bases, with 18 bases between. This CDR3 comprises 16 residues. Germline V gene sequence: CDR1 SEHNR, CDR2 FQNEAQ (reference sequence). The CDR3 coding sequence is TGTGCCAGCAGCCCTGGACGCGGTGGCCACAACTATGGCTACACCTTC. This translates into CASSPGRGGHNYGYTF.

The chain couples TRBV2 to TRBJ2-3, with 9 bases that match TRBD2. From germline, CDR1 is SNHLY and CDR2 FYNNEI. The CDR3 sequence is 17 residues long. V shed 4 bases, J shed 5 bases, and the junction held 13 bases outside the gene matches. For the CDR3, the DNA is TGTGCCAGCAGTGCGAGCCTTAGCGGGAGTCGGGGAGATACGCAGTATTTT. Residues: CASSASLSGSRGDTQYF.

To note about this clonotype: A much larger clone differs from this one at a single base, so this may be a read error. The V and J genes are TRBV6-4 and TRBJ1-4, with D perhaps matching TRBD1 (5 bases). Germline CDR1 reads MRHNA; CDR2 reads SNTAGT. Trimming cost V 2 bases and J 6 bases, with 10 bases left between them. The CDR3 runs 14 residues. CDR3 residues: CASSDPGWDEKLFF. The CDR3, as DNA: TGTGCCAGCAGTGACCCAGGGTGGGATGAAAAACTGTTTTTT.